This T cell receptor (beta chain) was identified in a study of blood T cell repertoires in COVID-19. Data came from immunoSEQ multiplex PCR; TCRdb stores just in-frame clones and leaves some out. Among about 98,000 clones, around 87% were seen once, and the ten largest hold 3%. The TCR comes from a man aged 50 to 59 with active or convalescent COVID-19. Sequences were obtained from peripheral blood.

CDR3 in amino acids: CASSVASQGETQYF. CDR3 coding DNA: TGTGCCAGCAGCGTAGCGTCGCAGGGAGAGACCCAGTACTTC. The chain joins TRBV9 to TRBJ2-5, with a tentative D call TRBD1 (5 bases). Germline CDR1 is SGDLS and CDR2 is YYNGEE. The CDR3 contains 14 residues. V lost 0 bases and J lost 4, with 10 bases in between.